The T cell receptor beta chain under discussion was sequenced for a study of blood T cells in healthy people across ages. General study results and limits: Roughly linear declines in TCR beta diversity per million T cells occurred with age.

A J-beta primer mix and a sample-barcoded 5' primer were used in a second PCR of about 7 to 12 cycles. Each CDR3 protein gets one entry after TCRdb re-called the 5' RACE reads with MiXCR. The profile shows roughly 500,000 distinct CDR3 sequences, roughly a quarter of them singletons. The V segment lost 5 bases and the J segment 1 base; nucleotides outside the gene matches: 9. The V gene's germline CDR1 is SGHTA and CDR2 FQGNSA. This CDR3 comprises 16 residues. At least ten counts were recorded for this clonotype. The antigen remains unidentified. The TCR sequence derives from an older woman in good health. The chain uses TRBV7-2 and TRBJ2-5; 8 positions match TRBD2. Sequencing was performed on blood. The CDR3 bases are TGTGCCAGCAGCCGCGAGAGCGGGGGTCTCCAAGAGACCCAGTACTTC. This gives the protein CASSRESGGLQETQYF. Together with reference TRBV7-2 and TRBJ2-5, the CDR3 gives the full variable domain: GAGVSQSPSNKVTEKGKDVELRCDPISGHTALYWYRQSLGQGLEFLIYFQGNSAPDKSGLPSDRFSAERTGGSVSTLTIQRTQQEDSAVYLCASSRESGGLQETQYFGPGTRLLVL.